This T cell receptor beta chain is from a study of breast tumors, draining lymph nodes, adjacent tissues. Whole-study findings and limits: Tumor TCR diversity was below lymph nodes but above nontumor tissue.

The CDR3 is 15 amino acids. Between the trimmed V and J ends, which lost 5 bases and 0 bases, there was a span of 9 bases. The germline CDR1 and CDR2 sequences are KGHDR and SFDVKD. This clonotype was counted many times. Its antigen is not known. This may come from a read error, since a much larger clone is one base off. One entry per CDR3 protein, called by TCRdb with MiXCR from the multiplex PCR reads. The table has over 200,000 distinct CDR3 sequences, 32% seen once. The lymph nodes were axillary draining lymph nodes from breast cancer patients. V is TRBV24-1 and J is TRBJ2-2; no clear D. Sequencing used axillary lymph node tissue. The sequence was collected from a female donor with breast cancer. Some clones in this sample may be carry-over from other donors' samples. The CDR3 loop is CATSGGETNTGELFF. The CDR3 DNA reads TGTGCCACCAGTGGGGGTGAGACGAACACCGGGGAGCTGTTTTTT.